Included here is one TCR beta chain sequence, with context. Trimming left V 4 bases short and J 10 bases short, with 20 bases between. The CDR3 runs 15 residues. The germline CDR1 and CDR2 sequences are SEHNR and FQNEAQ (reference sequence). The data are from a study of blood T cells in healthy people across ages. A second PCR of roughly 7 to 11 cycles used a sample-barcoded 5' primer and a J-beta primer mix. TCRdb re-called the 5' RACE reads through MiXCR, storing one row per CDR3 protein. The sample gives more than 500,000 distinct CDR3 sequences, about 26% of which show up once; approximately 3.6% is in the top ten. This sample also belongs to another study, concerning T cells of mothers and their children. That investigation notes: Three healthy Caucasian mothers, along with their six children, served as the donors.

The chain links TRBV7-9 to TRBJ2-1; D gene uncertain. The TCR originated in a boy younger than 10 in good health. The sequenced sample was blood. This CDR3 reads CASSSPRDAAQEQFF. DNA for the CDR3: TGTGCCAGCAGCTCTCCCAGAGATGCAGCACAGGAGCAGTTCTTC.